Listed below are T cell receptor beta chains from one sample, sequenced in a study of CD8 T cells in Susac syndrome. A single record per CDR3 protein comes from TCRdb applying MiXCR to the immunoSEQ multiplex PCR reads. The sample yields 100,000 to 150,000 distinct CDR3 sequences, 80% to 85% seen once. The sequencing input was CD8+ T cells from PBMCs. The receptors were gathered from a human donor with multiple sclerosis. The CDR3 runs from the conserved cysteine through the conserved F or W. A D gene is named only where the DNA matches it firmly. Not all rows give a size; the values are once, few, many and, for expanded clones, a class.

D gene | clone size | J gene | CDR3 length | V gene | CDR3 DNA | CDR3 protein
NA | NA | TRBJ2-1 | 12 | TRBV24-1 | TGTGCCACCAGTGATTTGGAGTCTGAGCAGTTCTTC | CATSDLESEQFF
NA | NA | TRBJ1-1 | 14 | TRBV2 | TGTGCCAGCAGGGCCTGGGGGCCTATCACTGAAGCTTTCTTT | CASRAWGPITEAFF
NA | once | TRBJ2-1 | 16 | TRBV29-1 | TGCAGCGTTGACCCGGGACGGAGGGTTATCTACAATGAGCAGTTCTTC | CSVDPGRRVIYNEQFF
NA | NA | TRBJ1-2 | 16 | TRBV27 | TGTGCCAGCAGTCCGGCCCCGTTACCCCCTAACTATGGCTACACCTTC | CASSPAPLPPNYGYTF
NA | NA | TRBJ2-2 | 15 | TRBV12-3/TRBV12-4 | TGTGCCACCCACCCTGGATGGGGCGCAAACGGGGAGCTGTTTTTT | CATHPGWGANGELFF
NA | NA | TRBJ2-5 | 11 | TRBV27 | TGTGCCAGCAGTTTAGGGGGGACCCAGTACTTC | CASSLGGTQYF
NA | NA | TRBJ2-5 | 17 | TRBV7-9 | TGTGCCAGCAGCAGGGTCGTTACGGGGGTTGACTTAGAGACCCAGTACTTC | CASSRVVTGVDLETQYF
TRBD1 | NA | TRBJ2-7 | 14 | TRBV4-1 | TGCGCCAGCAGCCAAGGACAGGGGAACTACGAGCAGTACTTC | CASSQGQGNYEQYF
NA | NA | TRBJ2-3 | 12 | TRBV6-5 | TGTGCCAGCAGTTTAATGGGAGATACGCAGTATTTT | CASSLMGDTQYF
NA | NA | TRBJ1-4 | 15 | TRBV11-2 | TGTGCCAGCAGCTTCCTGACGGGGTTGGGTGAAAAACTGTTTTTT | CASSFLTGLGEKLFF
NA | NA | TRBJ1-1 | 15 | TRBV7-8 | TGTGCCAGCAGCCCCTGGGCGGCCATGAACACTGAAGCTTTCTTT | CASSPWAAMNTEAFF
NA | NA | TRBJ2-7 | 12 | TRBV29-1 | TGCAGCGTTTGGACAGTCTCCTACGAGCAGTACTTC | CSVWTVSYEQYF
TRBD1 | NA | TRBJ2-5 | 13 | TRBV11-1 | TGTGCCATCAGGGGGCGCGGGCAAGAGACCCAGTACTTC | CAIRGRGQETQYF
NA | NA | TRBJ2-5 | 13 | TRBV20-1 | TGCAGTGCTAGGGGGCAGGCCCAAGAGACCCAGTACTTC | CSARGQAQETQYF
TRBD1 | NA | TRBJ1-3 | 13 | TRBV5-1 | TGCGCCAGCAGCTTGGACGGACAGGGGGATCGTACTTTT | CASSLDGQGDRTF
NA | NA | TRBJ1-1 | 13 | TRBV5-6 | TGTGCCAGCAGCTTGTCGGGTGACACTGAAGCTTTCTTT | CASSLSGDTEAFF
NA | NA | TRBJ1-6 | 15 | TRBV14 | TGTGCCAGCAGCCAAGGCCTCATGAGTAATTCACCCCTCCACTTT | CASSQGLMSNSPLHF
TRBD1 | NA | TRBJ1-2 | 15 | TRBV4-2 | TGTGCCAGCAGCCAAGAGAGGGACAGGGACTATGGCTACACCTTC | CASSQERDRDYGYTF
NA | NA | TRBJ1-5 | 13 | TRBV12-3/TRBV12-4 | TGTGCCAGCTCCGGGACCTTCAATCAGCCCCAGCATTTT | CASSGTFNQPQHF
TRBD1 | NA | TRBJ1-6 | 17 | TRBV7-8 | TGTGCCAGCAGCTTACGCCTACCGGGACAGGGAGTTTGGCCCCTCCACTTT | CASSLRLPGQGVWPLHF
NA | NA | TRBJ2-7 | 15 | TRBV19 | TGTGCCAGTAGTCCCCGAGGAGGGTATTACTACGAGCAGTACTTC | CASSPRGGYYYEQYF
NA | NA | TRBJ1-2 | 15 | TRBV3-1 | TGTGCCAGCAGCCAAACAGAATTTTGGTTTTATGGCTACACCTTC | CASSQTEFWFYGYTF
TRBD1 | NA | TRBJ2-5 | 14 | TRBV2 | TGTGCCAGCACGGGACAGGGGGCTGGGGAGACCCAGTACTTC | CASTGQGAGETQYF